This record covers a single T cell receptor (beta chain). Antigen unknown. The sample belongs to a study of T cell responses to AZD1222 COVID-19 vaccine. Overall study context: The study pooled second doses at about 4 or about 12 weeks. Study-level findings and limits: Compared with day 0, the breadth and depth of the Spike-specific TCR repertoire rose significantly after two doses of AZD1222. Regions 160-218 and 743-854 dominated among vaccine-associated CD4 TCRs spanning spike.

Only in-frame clones appear in the TCRdb table, and some are missing; sequencing was by immunoSEQ multiplex PCR. The sample contains 75,000 to 100,000 clones, approximately 87% of which appear only once. Between the trimmed V and J ends, which lost 7 bases and 2 bases, there was a span of 12 bases. Germline CDR1 reads MDHEN; CDR2 reads SYDVKM. This CDR3 comprises 13 residues. The receptor was derived from an adult in good health. V gene TRBV28 combines with J gene TRBJ2-7, with D perhaps matching TRBD1 (5 bases). This sample comprised peripheral blood, obtained on day 0 of AZD1222 vaccination. CDR3 in DNA: TGTGCCAGCAACCTGGGGCAGCCCTACGAGCAGTACTTC. It codes for CASNLGQPYEQYF.